This T cell receptor (beta chain) stems from a study of cytomegalovirus exposure and HLA in healthy donors. PCR employed 60 Vbeta and 13 Jbeta primers. The table came from immunoSEQ multiplex PCR; TCRdb's copy has only in-frame clones and leaves some out. The table has about 150,000 clones, more than 60% seen once. The CDR3 sequence is 12 residues long. Germline V gene sequence: CDR1 SNHLY, CDR2 FYNNEI. Trimming stripped 8 bases from V and 9 bases from J, with 15 bases between. The clonotype comes from a man aged 40-50 years in good health and CMV-seropositive. The chain uses TRBV2 and TRBJ2-3, with D possibly TRBD2 on 7 matching bases. Sequenced: PBMCs. CDR3 nucleotide sequence: TGTGCCAGCCAAGGGGGAGGGGTCACGCAGTATTTT. It yields the protein CASQGGGVTQYF.